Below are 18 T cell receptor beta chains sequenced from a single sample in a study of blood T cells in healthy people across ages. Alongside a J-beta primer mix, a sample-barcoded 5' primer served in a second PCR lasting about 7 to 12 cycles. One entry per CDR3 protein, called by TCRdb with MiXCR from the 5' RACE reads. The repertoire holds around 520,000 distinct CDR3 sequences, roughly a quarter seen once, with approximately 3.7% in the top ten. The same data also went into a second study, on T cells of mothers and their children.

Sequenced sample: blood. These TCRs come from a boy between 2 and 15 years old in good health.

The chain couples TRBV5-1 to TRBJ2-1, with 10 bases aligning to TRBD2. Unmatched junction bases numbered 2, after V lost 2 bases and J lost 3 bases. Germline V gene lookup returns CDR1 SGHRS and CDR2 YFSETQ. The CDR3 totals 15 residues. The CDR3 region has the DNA TGCGCCAGCAGCTTACTAGCGGGAAACTACAATGAGCAGTTCTTC. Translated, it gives CASSLLAGNYNEQFF.

The CDR3 spells CASSVESGTLNEKLFF. CDR3 coding DNA: TGTGCCAGCAGCGTGGAATCGGGCACCCTTAATGAAAAACTGTTTTTT. The rearrangement joins TRBV9 to TRBJ1-4; D not certain. This CDR3 has 16 residues. V dropped 2 bases and J dropped 4 bases, with 15 bases sitting between them. Germline V CDR1 and CDR2: SGDLS, YYNGEE.

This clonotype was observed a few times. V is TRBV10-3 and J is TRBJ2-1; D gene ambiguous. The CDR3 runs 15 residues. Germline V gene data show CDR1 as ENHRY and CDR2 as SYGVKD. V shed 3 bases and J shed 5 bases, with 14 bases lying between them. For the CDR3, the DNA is TGTGCCATCAGTGAAATTCACTCTTTTGACAATGAGCAGTTCTTC. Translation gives CAISEIHSFDNEQFF.

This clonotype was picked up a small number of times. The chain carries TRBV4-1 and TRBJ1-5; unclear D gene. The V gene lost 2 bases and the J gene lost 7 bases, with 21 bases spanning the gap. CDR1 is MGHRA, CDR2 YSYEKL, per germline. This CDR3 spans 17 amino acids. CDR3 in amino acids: CASSQYPLGKRGQPQHF. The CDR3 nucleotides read TGCGCCAGCAGCCAATATCCGTTAGGGAAGCGGGGACAGCCCCAGCATTTT.

The CDR3 DNA sequence: TGTGCCAGCAGTTTGGGCCGCGGAAGCGGGGTGGGAGATACGCAGTATTTT. Residues: CASSLGRGSGVGDTQYF. The V call is TRBV12-3 or TRBV12-4, the J call TRBJ2-3; 7 nucleotides align to TRBD2. The length of the CDR3 is 17 residues. V shed 3 bases, J shed 5 bases, and the junction held 14 bases outside the gene matches.

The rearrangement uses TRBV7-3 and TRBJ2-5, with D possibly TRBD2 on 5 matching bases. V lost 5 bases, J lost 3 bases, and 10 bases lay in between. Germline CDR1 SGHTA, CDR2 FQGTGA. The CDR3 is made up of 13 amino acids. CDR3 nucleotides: TGTGCCAGCAGCGCGAGCGGAGAAGAGACCCAGTACTTC. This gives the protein CASSASGEETQYF.

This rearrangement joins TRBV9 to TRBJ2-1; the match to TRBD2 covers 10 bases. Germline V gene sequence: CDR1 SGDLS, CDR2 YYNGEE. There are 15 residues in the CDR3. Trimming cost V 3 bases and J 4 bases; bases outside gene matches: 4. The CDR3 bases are TGTGCCAGCAGCGCTAGCGGGGGATTATACAATGAGCAGTTCTTC. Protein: CASSASGGLYNEQFF.

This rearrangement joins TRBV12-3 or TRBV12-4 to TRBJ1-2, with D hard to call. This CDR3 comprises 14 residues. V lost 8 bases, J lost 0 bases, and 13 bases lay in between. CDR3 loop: CASWASGSNYGYTF. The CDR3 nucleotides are TGTGCCAGCTGGGCCAGCGGTTCTAACTATGGCTACACCTTC.

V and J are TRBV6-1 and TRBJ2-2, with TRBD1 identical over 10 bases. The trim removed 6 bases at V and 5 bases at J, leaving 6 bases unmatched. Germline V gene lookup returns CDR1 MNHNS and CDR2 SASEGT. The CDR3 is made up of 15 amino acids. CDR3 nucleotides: TGTGCCAGCAGCGGGACAGGGGTAGAGACCGGGGAGCTGTTTTTT. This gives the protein CASSGTGVETGELFF.

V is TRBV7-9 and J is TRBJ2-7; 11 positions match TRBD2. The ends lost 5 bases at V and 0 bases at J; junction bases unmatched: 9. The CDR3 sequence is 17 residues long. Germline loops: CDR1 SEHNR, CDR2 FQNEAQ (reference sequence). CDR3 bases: TGTGCCAGCAGCCCCCGTCCGGGACTAGCGGCCTCCTACGAGCAGTACTTC. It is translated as CASSPRPGLAASYEQYF.

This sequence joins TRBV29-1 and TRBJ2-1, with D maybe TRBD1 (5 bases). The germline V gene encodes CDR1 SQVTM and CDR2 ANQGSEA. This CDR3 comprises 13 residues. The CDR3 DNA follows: TGCAGTCTGTTTACAGGCGTACGGTCTGAGCAGTTCTTC. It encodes CSLFTGVRSEQFF.

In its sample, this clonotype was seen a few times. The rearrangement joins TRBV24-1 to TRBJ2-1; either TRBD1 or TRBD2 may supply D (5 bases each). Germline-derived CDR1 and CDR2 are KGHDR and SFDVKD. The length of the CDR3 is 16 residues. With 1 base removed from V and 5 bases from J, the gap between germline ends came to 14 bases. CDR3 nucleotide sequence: TGTGCCACCAGTGATTTCGGGGCAACCCTGGACAATGAGCAGTTCTTC. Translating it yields CATSDFGATLDNEQFF.

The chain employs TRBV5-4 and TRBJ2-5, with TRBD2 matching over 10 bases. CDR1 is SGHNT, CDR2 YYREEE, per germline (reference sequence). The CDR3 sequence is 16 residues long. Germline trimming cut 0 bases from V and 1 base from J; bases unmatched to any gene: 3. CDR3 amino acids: CASSLAASGGQETQYF. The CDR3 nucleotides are TGTGCCAGCAGCTTGGCCGCTAGCGGGGGCCAAGAGACCCAGTACTTC. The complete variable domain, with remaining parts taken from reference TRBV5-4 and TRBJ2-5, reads ETGVTQSPTHLIKTRGQQVTLRCSSQSGHNTVSWYQQALGQGPQFIFQYYREEENGRGNFPPRFSGLQFPNYSSELNVNALELDDSALYLCASSLAASGGQETQYFGPGTRLLVL.

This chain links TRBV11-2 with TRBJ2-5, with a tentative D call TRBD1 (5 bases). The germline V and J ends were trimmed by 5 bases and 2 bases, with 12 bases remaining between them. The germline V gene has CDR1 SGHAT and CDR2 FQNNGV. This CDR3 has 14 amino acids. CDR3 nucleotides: TGTGCCAGCAGCGTCAGAGACAGACAAGAGACCCAGTACTTC. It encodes CASSVRDRQETQYF.

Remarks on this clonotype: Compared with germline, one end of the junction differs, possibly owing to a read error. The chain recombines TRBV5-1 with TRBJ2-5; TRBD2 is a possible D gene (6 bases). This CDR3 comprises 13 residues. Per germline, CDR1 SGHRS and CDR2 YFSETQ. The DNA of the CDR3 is TGCGCCAGCAGCTTGGACGTTCAAGCGGGCCGCTTCTTC. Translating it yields CASSLDVQAGRFF.

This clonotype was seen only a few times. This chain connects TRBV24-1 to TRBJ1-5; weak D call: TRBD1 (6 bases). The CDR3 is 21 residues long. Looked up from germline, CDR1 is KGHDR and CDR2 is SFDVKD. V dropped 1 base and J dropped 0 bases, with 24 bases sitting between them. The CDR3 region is CATSDFPPSLTGNGSNQPQHF. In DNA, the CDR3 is TGTGCCACCAGTGATTTTCCCCCGTCCCTAACAGGGAATGGTAGCAATCAGCCCCAGCATTTT.

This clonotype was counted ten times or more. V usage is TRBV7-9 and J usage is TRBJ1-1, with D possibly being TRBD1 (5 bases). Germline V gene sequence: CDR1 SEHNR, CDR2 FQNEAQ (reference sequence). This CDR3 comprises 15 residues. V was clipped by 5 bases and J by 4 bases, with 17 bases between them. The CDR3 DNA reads TGTGCCAGCAGCCCTCGAATTGGGACTATCACTGAAGCTTTCTTT. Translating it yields CASSPRIGTITEAFF.

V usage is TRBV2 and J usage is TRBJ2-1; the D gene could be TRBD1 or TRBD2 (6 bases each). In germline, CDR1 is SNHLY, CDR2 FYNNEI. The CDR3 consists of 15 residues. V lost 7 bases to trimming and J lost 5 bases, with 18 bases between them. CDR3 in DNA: TGTGCCAGCATACCTTGGGGGGCTGGAAACAATGAGCAGTTCTTC. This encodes CASIPWGAGNNEQFF.